These 21 T cell receptor beta chains were sequenced from one sample in a study of shared clonotypes between healthy human individuals. Sequenced by immunoSEQ multiplex PCR; TCRdb stores in-frame clones only, minus some. The sample has 900,000 to 1,200,000 clones, about 84% seen once; the top ten hold 0.6% to 0.75%. The sequencing sample was made of memory CD4+ T cells from PBMCs. Described subset: CD45RA-negative fraction. The origin of the receptors is a man younger than 35 in good health. Some clones in this sample may be carry-over from other donors' samples.

The chain links TRBV5-1 to TRBJ2-5; 8 bases match TRBD1. Trimming cost V 4 bases and J 4 bases; bases outside gene matches: 9. This CDR3 spans 15 amino acids. Germline values: CDR1 SGHRS, CDR2 YFSETQ. The CDR3: CASSPGGQGGETQYF. The CDR3 DNA follows: TGCGCCAGCAGCCCAGGAGGACAGGGTGGAGAGACCCAGTACTTC.

This clone was recorded a few times. Compared with germline, one end of the junction differs, possibly owing to a read error. J is TRBJ1-2 and V is TRBV30; 9 bases are a match to TRBD1. The CDR3 extends over 14 amino acids. Germline-derived CDR1 and CDR2 are GTSNPN and SVGIG (reference sequence). The CDR3 loop reads CARSVTAGQGSYTF. CDR3 nucleotides: TGTGCCCGGAGTGTAACAGCAGGACAGGGGTCCTACACCTTC.

This chain links TRBV5-1 with TRBJ2-2; TRBD2 is a possible D gene (6 bases). Germline V lookup: CDR1 SGHRS, CDR2 YFSETQ. Trimming took 3 bases from V and 4 from J, leaving 13 bases between them. There are 15 residues in the CDR3. The CDR3 sequence is CASSSGTGVTGELFF. As DNA, the CDR3 is TGCGCCAGCAGCTCCGGGACGGGGGTCACCGGGGAGCTGTTTTTT.

This chain joins TRBV5-1 and TRBJ2-3; the D call may be TRBD1 or TRBD2 (5 bases each). This CDR3 is 14 amino acids long. Trimming pared 2 bases from V and 4 bases from J, leaving 11 bases between. CDR1 and CDR2 (germline): SGHRS, YFSETQ. CDR3 sequence (DNA): TGCGCCAGCAGCTTTTCCAGGGAGTCAGATACGCAGTATTTT. Protein: CASSFSRESDTQYF. The whole variable domain, filled in from reference TRBV5-1 and TRBJ2-3, reads KAGVTQTPRYLIKTRGQQVTLSCSPISGHRSVSWYQQTPGQGLQFLFEYFSETQRNKGNFPGRFSGRQFSNSRSEMNVSTLELGDSALYLCASSFSRESDTQYFGPGTRLTVL.

V is TRBV5-4 and J is TRBJ2-7; TRBD2 might be the D (6 bases). V was shortened by 0 bases and J by 2 bases, with 9 bases between the two germline ends. The CDR3 runs 14 residues. Germline CDR1 reads SGHNT; CDR2 reads YYREEE (reference sequence). The CDR3: CASSLGLETYEQYF. The CDR3 DNA reads TGTGCCAGCAGCTTGGGACTAGAAACCTACGAGCAGTACTTC.

V and J are TRBV4-2 and TRBJ2-7; D assignment may be TRBD1 or TRBD2 (5 bases each). Trimming stripped 1 base from V and 2 bases from J, with 18 bases between. Germline assignment: CDR1 LGHNA and CDR2 YNFKEQ. The CDR3 sequence is 17 residues long. The CDR3 nucleotides are TGTGCCAGCAGCCAAGCCCTCCGGGACGTCTTGCCCTACGAGCAGTACTTC. This codes for CASSQALRDVLPYEQYF.

The rearrangement uses TRBV7-9 and TRBJ2-3; possible D gene TRBD2, 6 bases. This CDR3 comprises 16 residues. Deletions cut 0 bases from V and 3 bases from J, with 13 bases between. Germline CDR1 SEHNR, CDR2 FQNEAQ (reference sequence). This CDR3 is CASSLALAEGTDTQYF. The CDR3 DNA sequence: TGTGCCAGCAGCTTAGCGTTAGCGGAGGGGACAGATACGCAGTATTTT.

This chain links TRBV4-1 with TRBJ1-5; D is uncertain. CDR3 size: 15 residues. Trimming stripped 1 base from V and 6 bases from J, with 13 bases between. CDR1 is MGHRA and CDR2 is YSYEKL in the germline V gene. CDR3 sequence reads: CASSQVFVEGQPQHF. The CDR3 nucleotides read TGCGCCAGCAGCCAAGTGTTCGTTGAAGGTCAGCCCCAGCATTTT.

The count of this clone is one. The rearrangement links TRBV7-2 to TRBJ2-3; D perhaps matches TRBD1 (6 bases). Deletions cut 2 bases from V and 6 bases from J, with 21 bases between. This CDR3 comprises 17 residues. Germline assignment: CDR1 SGHTA and CDR2 FQGNSA. The CDR3 DNA sequence: TGTGCCAGCAGCTTATGGTCCCCCGGAACAGGGCCGGATACGCAGTATTTT. This translates into CASSLWSPGTGPDTQYF.

Concerning this clone: Different DNA sequences within this sample yield the same CDR3. The chain employs TRBV7-2 and TRBJ1-1; D unresolved. CDR1 and CDR2 from the germline V gene are SGHTA and FQGNSA. The CDR3 is 13 amino acids. With 3 bases removed from V and 1 base from J, the gap between germline ends came to 6 bases. This CDR3 is CASSLQENTEAFF. The DNA for the CDR3 is TGTGCCAGCAGCTTGCAGGAGAACACTGAAGCTTTCTTT.

This clone appeared many times. The genes are TRBV11-1 and TRBJ1-2; weak D call: TRBD1 (5 bases). Looked up from germline, CDR1 is SGHAT and CDR2 is FQDESV (reference sequence). Trimming shortened V by 5 bases and J by 5 bases, and 21 bases separated the two germline ends. The CDR3 is 16 amino acids. The CDR3 spells CASSVARDPPYYGYTF. The CDR3 DNA follows: TGTGCCAGCAGCGTGGCGCGGGACCCGCCGTATTATGGCTACACCTTC.

The chain couples TRBV27 to TRBJ2-3, with D tentatively TRBD2 (5 bases). CDR3 length equals 19 residues. The V end lost 0 bases, the J end lost 0 bases, and 19 bases lay between the germline ends. Per the germline V gene, CDR1 is MNHEY and CDR2 is SMNVEV (reference sequence). This CDR3 reads CASSLSRAMWAGSTDTQYF. CDR3 nucleotide sequence: TGTGCCAGCAGTTTATCTCGAGCGATGTGGGCGGGTAGCACAGATACGCAGTATTTT.

The chain links TRBV10-3 to TRBJ2-1, with D hard to call. CDR1 and CDR2 from the germline V gene are ENHRY and SYGVKD. The CDR3 extends over 14 amino acids. The V and J ends lost 4 bases and 2 bases respectively, with 9 bases between them. The CDR3 DNA reads TGTGCCATCAGTGCTCCCTCGGCCTACAATGAGCAGTTCTTC. Protein sequence: CAISAPSAYNEQFF.

The gene calls are TRBV28 and TRBJ2-7, with D perhaps matching TRBD2 (6 bases). Per germline, CDR1 MDHEN and CDR2 SYDVKM. Between the trimmed V and J ends, which lost 3 bases and 3 bases, there was a span of 15 bases. The CDR3 consists of 15 residues. The CDR3 spells CASSFWVRGSYEQYF. DNA of the CDR3: TGTGCCAGCAGTTTTTGGGTTCGGGGGAGCTACGAGCAGTACTTC.

J is TRBJ2-3 and V is TRBV28; the D is unclear. The germline CDR1 and CDR2 sequences are MDHEN and SYDVKM. V gave up 6 bases and J gave up 2 bases, with 9 bases separating them. CDR3 length: 13 residues. The CDR3: CASRRAHTDTQYF. In DNA form, the CDR3 reads TGTGCCAGCAGACGAGCCCACACAGATACGCAGTATTTT.

This clone was detected a few times. The V and J genes are TRBV2 and TRBJ1-2; TRBD1 aligns across 8 bases. With 5 bases clipped from V and 2 bases from J, the junction kept 7 bases outside the gene matches. The CDR3 has 15 residues. Germline CDR1 reads SNHLY; CDR2 reads FYNNEI. CDR3 bases: TGTGCCAGCAGTTCCTACGGACAGGGAAACTATGGCTACACCTTC. Translated: CASSSYGQGNYGYTF. Supplemented by reference TRBV2 and TRBJ1-2, the full variable domain reads EPEVTQTPSHQVTQMGQEVILRCVPISNHLYFYWYRQILGQKVEFLVSFYNNEISEKSEIFDDQFSVERPDGSNFTLKIRSTKLEDSAMYFCASSSYGQGNYGYTFGSGTRLTVV.

The V gene is TRBV2, the J gene TRBJ2-1, with no clear D. Trimming removed 11 bases at V and 10 bases at J, with 12 bases between. The length of the CDR3 is 10 residues. Germline V gene sequence: CDR1 SNHLY, CDR2 FYNNEI. CDR3 loop: CAGESGEQFF. CDR3 in DNA: TGTGCCGGTGAAAGTGGGGAGCAGTTCTTC.

This clone was seen only a few times. The chain employs TRBV2 and TRBJ1-5; D gene unclear. The CDR3 covers 15 residues. Germline V CDR1 and CDR2: SNHLY, FYNNEI. Deletions cut 6 bases from V and 0 bases from J, with 12 bases between. CDR3 region: CASSLELYSNQPQHF. DNA for the CDR3: TGTGCCAGCAGCCTGGAGCTATATAGCAATCAGCCCCAGCATTTT. The whole variable domain, filled in from reference TRBV2 and TRBJ1-5, reads EPEVTQTPSHQVTQMGQEVILRCVPISNHLYFYWYRQILGQKVEFLVSFYNNEISEKSEIFDDQFSVERPDGSNFTLKIRSTKLEDSAMYFCASSLELYSNQPQHFGDGTRLSIL.

This rearrangement joins TRBV2 to TRBJ2-3, with D unresolved. Germline CDR1 reads SNHLY; CDR2 reads FYNNEI. The length of the CDR3 is 14 residues. V lost 8 bases to trimming and J lost 2 bases, with 14 bases between them. This CDR3 reads CASRTILSTDTQYF. CDR3 coding DNA: TGTGCCAGCCGCACCATACTTTCCACAGATACGCAGTATTTT.

Note on this clone: The same CDR3 is also encoded by other DNA sequences in this sample. The gene calls are TRBV11-2 and TRBJ2-7, with D unresolved. Trimming took off 3 bases at V and 5 bases at J, with 5 bases between the two ends. CDR1 and CDR2 (germline): SGHAT, FQNNGV. The CDR3 is 11 amino acids. CDR3 in DNA: TGTGCCAGCAGCTTCTATCACGAGCAGTACTTC. Its protein product is CASSFYHEQYF.

This sequence joins TRBV6-1 and TRBJ1-3; D might be TRBD1 (6 bases). Trimming stripped 8 bases from V and 2 bases from J, with 13 bases between. The CDR3 extends over 14 amino acids. Germline lookup yields CDR1 MNHNS and CDR2 SASEGT. CDR3 nucleotide sequence: TGTGCCAGCGGGGCCAGGGGACCTGGAAACACCATATATTTT. The encoded protein is CASGARGPGNTIYF.